The 23 T cell receptor beta chains listed next were all sequenced from one sample in a study of cytomegalovirus exposure and HLA in healthy donors. Vbeta (60) and Jbeta (13) primers were used in the PCR. The table came from immunoSEQ multiplex PCR; TCRdb's copy has only in-frame clones and leaves some out. Of around 130,000 clones in the sample, around 77% were seen once. Sequenced input: PBMCs. The receptors stem from a woman in her sixties in good health and CMV-seronegative.

The chain links TRBV5-5 to TRBJ1-4, with D unclear. The CDR3 has 15 residues. Trimming cost V 2 bases and J 2 bases, with 10 bases left between them. Per the germline V gene, CDR1 is SGHKS and CDR2 is YYEKEE (reference sequence). In DNA form, the CDR3 reads TGTGCCAGCAGCTTAGAGTGGGCCACTAATGAAAAACTGTTTTTT. As protein: CASSLEWATNEKLFF. Drawing the rest from reference TRBV5-5 and TRBJ1-4, the complete variable domain is DAGVTQSPTHLIKTRGQQVTLRCSPISGHKSVSWYQQVLGQGPQFIFQYYEKEERGRGNFPDRFSARQFPNYSSELNVNALLLGDSALYLCASSLEWATNEKLFFGSGTQLSVL.

The chain employs TRBV4-1 and TRBJ1-1; the D gene is possibly TRBD1 (5 bases). V lost 3 bases and J 4 bases, leaving 33 bases between the germline ends. The CDR3 has 21 residues. Germline CDR1 MGHRA, CDR2 YSYEKL. The CDR3 protein is CASSHPRAHGIPPPRGTEAFF. The CDR3, as DNA: TGCGCCAGCAGCCACCCCAGGGCCCATGGTATCCCCCCGCCCCGCGGCACTGAAGCTTTCTTT.

The chain couples TRBV19 to TRBJ2-2; D is possibly TRBD1 (6 bases). The CDR3 loop spans 16 amino acids. Germline lookup yields CDR1 LNHDA and CDR2 SQIVND (reference sequence). The germline V and J ends were trimmed by 7 bases and 7 bases, with 22 bases remaining between them. In nucleotides, the CDR3 is TGTGCCAGTACTAACCCGTCCGTAAACAGGGTCGGGGAGCTGTTTTTT. Translated, it gives CASTNPSVNRVGELFF.

This chain uses TRBV4-2 with TRBJ2-3; possibly TRBD2 for D (5 bases). V lost 5 bases and J lost 3, with 15 bases in between. This CDR3 contains 15 residues. CDR1 is LGHNA, CDR2 YNFKEQ, per germline. Written as DNA, the CDR3 is TGTGCCAGCAGCTCCCGAGGTGAGGGTACAGATACGCAGTATTTT. It codes for CASSSRGEGTDTQYF.

This chain uses TRBV28 with TRBJ1-3; TRBD1 matches 7 bases. This CDR3 region has 14 residues. Germline lookup yields CDR1 MDHEN and CDR2 SYDVKM. With V trimmed by 8 bases and J by 2 bases, 6 bases remained unmatched. This chain's CDR3 is CASRQGEAGNTIYF. The CDR3 nucleotides are TGTGCCAGCCGACAGGGTGAGGCTGGAAACACCATATATTTT.

The chain joins TRBV5-1 to TRBJ2-5; tentatively, D is TRBD2 (6 bases). Trimming pared 0 bases from V and 11 bases from J, leaving 17 bases between. Germline loops: CDR1 SGHRS, CDR2 YFSETQ. The CDR3 is made up of 14 amino acids. Here the CDR3 DNA reads TGCGCCAGCAGCTTGGGGGACTCCCCCAGGGAGCAGTACTTC. Translating gives CASSLGDSPREQYF. Looking up the rest from reference TRBV5-1 and TRBJ2-5 gives the full variable domain: KAGVTQTPRYLIKTRGQQVTLSCSPISGHRSVSWYQQTPGQGLQFLFEYFSETQRNKGNFPGRFSGRQFSNSRSEMNVSTLELGDSALYLCASSLGDSPREQYFGPGTRLLVL.

V usage is TRBV4-1 and J usage is TRBJ1-1; D is undetermined. The CDR3 is made up of 13 amino acids. Germline V CDR1 and CDR2: MGHRA, YSYEKL. V was pared by 8 bases and J by 0 bases, with 10 bases between. This CDR3 is CASREELNTEAFF. In DNA, the CDR3 is TGCGCCAGCCGGGAAGAGTTGAACACTGAAGCTTTCTTT.

The genes are TRBV10-3 and TRBJ1-2; D is ambiguous. V was clipped by 3 bases and J by 2 bases, with 7 bases between them. The CDR3 extends over 13 amino acids. Germline lookup yields CDR1 ENHRY and CDR2 SYGVKD. The CDR3 loop reads CAISEGGNYGYTF. Written as DNA, the CDR3 is TGTGCCATCAGTGAAGGAGGGAACTATGGCTACACCTTC.

CDR3 region: CASSPGTRGNEKLFF. In nucleotides, the CDR3 is TGTGCCAGCAGTCCCGGGACAAGGGGGAATGAAAAACTGTTTTTT. The V and J genes are TRBV6-1 and TRBJ1-4, with D possibly matching TRBD1 (6 bases). The CDR3 totals 15 residues. With 5 bases removed from V and 5 bases from J, the gap between germline ends came to 15 bases. Germline values: CDR1 MNHNS, CDR2 SASEGT.

This rearrangement joins TRBV5-1 to TRBJ1-6; D gene uncertain. The CDR3 is made up of 14 amino acids. V shed 1 base and J shed 11 bases, with 13 bases lying between them. Looked up from germline, CDR1 is SGHRS and CDR2 is YFSETQ. DNA for the CDR3: TGCGCCAGCAGCTTGAGCGGGGAGCCCACACCCCTCCACTTT. This encodes CASSLSGEPTPLHF.

V gene TRBV5-1 combines with J gene TRBJ1-2; D uncertain. Trimming took off 0 bases at V and 4 bases at J, with 16 bases between the two ends. The CDR3 sequence is 16 residues long. Germline V lookup: CDR1 SGHRS, CDR2 YFSETQ. As DNA, the CDR3 is TGCGCCAGCAGCTTGGCCTGGACGGGAAGCGGCTATGGCTACACCTTC. It translates to CASSLAWTGSGYGYTF.

About this clone itself: The sample contains more than one DNA sequence encoding this CDR3. The chain employs TRBV18 and TRBJ1-1; D ambiguous. Germline V gives CDR1 KGHSH, CDR2 LQKENI. V lost 5 bases and J lost 5, with 15 bases in between. The CDR3 loop spans 14 amino acids. CDR3 protein: CASSLDGINTEAFF. The CDR3 nucleotides read TGTGCCAGCTCATTAGACGGGATCAATACTGAAGCTTTCTTT.

The chain employs TRBV11-2 and TRBJ2-7, with D maybe TRBD2 (6 bases). The CDR3 runs 13 residues. Trimming took off 3 bases at V and 7 bases at J, with 13 bases between the two ends. CDR1 and CDR2 from the germline V gene are SGHAT and FQNNGV. For the CDR3, the DNA is TGTGCCAGCAGCTTTGGGAGGACGGGGGAGCAGTACTTC. This translates into CASSFGRTGEQYF.

The sample holds a few counts of this clone. The chain uses TRBV19 and TRBJ1-1, with D unresolved. Germline CDR1 is LNHDA and CDR2 is SQIVND (reference sequence). The CDR3 is 16 residues long. Trimming took off 3 bases at V and 0 bases at J, with 14 bases between the two ends. The CDR3 DNA reads as TGTGCCAGTAGTATTCCCCGCAGGTCCATGAACACTGAAGCTTTCTTT. This gives the protein CASSIPRRSMNTEAFF.

The chain is built from TRBV5-1 and TRBJ1-1; 7 nucleotides match TRBD1. CDR1 SGHRS and CDR2 YFSETQ come from the germline V gene. This CDR3 has 14 residues. V shed 4 bases and J 4 bases; nucleotides not matched to a gene: 7. CDR3 residues: CASSPDRVTTEAFF. In DNA, the CDR3 is TGCGCCAGCAGCCCCGACAGGGTAACCACTGAAGCTTTCTTT.

In this sample, this clone turned up once. V gene TRBV19 combines with J gene TRBJ1-6; TRBD1 aligns across 9 bases. The CDR3 runs 17 residues. V gave up 5 bases and J gave up 9 bases; unmatched junction bases: 14. CDR1 and CDR2 from the germline V gene are LNHDA and SQIVND (reference sequence). In DNA form, the CDR3 reads TGTGCCAGTAGTCCCGGGACAGGGACCCTAATTGGTTCACCCCTCCACTTT. This sequence encodes CASSPGTGTLIGSPLHF.

This clone was seen only once. The rearrangement joins TRBV5-8 to TRBJ1-2; 7 bases are shared with TRBD1. The CDR3 consists of 12 residues. CDR1 is SGHTS and CDR2 is YDEGEE in the germline V gene. The ends lost 3 bases at V and 7 bases at J; junction bases unmatched: 3. The CDR3 DNA reads TGTGCCAGCAGCTCCCGACAGGGTGGCTACACCTTC. It encodes CASSSRQGGYTF.

The rearrangement links TRBV5-1 to TRBJ1-4, with D unresolved. Trimming cost V 2 bases and J 2 bases, with 16 bases left between them. Looked up from germline, CDR1 is SGHRS and CDR2 is YFSETQ. This CDR3 has 17 residues. CDR3 sequence: CASSLTVWRATNEKLFF. DNA for the CDR3: TGCGCCAGCAGCTTAACGGTGTGGAGGGCGACTAATGAAAAACTGTTTTTT.

The gene calls are TRBV5-8 and TRBJ2-4, with 9 bases fitting TRBD1. CDR3 length equals 16 residues. Germline loops: CDR1 SGHTS, CDR2 YDEGEE. The J segment lost 8 bases and the V segment lost 2 bases, leaving 11 bases of the junction unmatched. The DNA of the CDR3 is TGTGCCAGCAGCTTAATACTGACAGGGGGTTCGGACATTCAGTACTTC. This translates into CASSLILTGGSDIQYF.

This clone was observed once. The V call is TRBV5-1, the J call TRBJ2-5, with a weak D call TRBD2 (5 bases). The J call may be in error: the DNA end matches TRBJ2-7 better. The CDR3 extends over 15 amino acids. Germline values: CDR1 SGHRS, CDR2 YFSETQ. CDR3 residues: CASSLLRAGSYEQYF. The CDR3 DNA reads as TGCGCCAGCAGCTTGCTTAGGGCTGGGAGTTACGAGCAGTACTTC.

V usage is TRBV7-9 and J usage is TRBJ2-1, with 8 bases identical to TRBD2. Germline-derived CDR1 and CDR2 are SEHNR and FQNEAQ (reference sequence). The junction had 15 bases not matched to a gene; V was cut back by 5 bases and J by 9 bases. The CDR3 extends over 16 amino acids. The CDR3 protein is CASSPGASGSLGEQFF. The CDR3 region has the DNA TGTGCCAGCAGCCCGGGGGCTAGCGGGTCCTTAGGTGAGCAGTTCTTC.

This chain connects TRBV6-5 to TRBJ2-3; TRBD1 agrees at 8 bases. J was trimmed by 4 bases and V by 0 bases; bases with no gene match: 6. The CDR3 has 16 amino acids. The germline V gene has CDR1 MNHEY and CDR2 SVGAGI. The CDR3 sequence: CASSYSGTGRADTQYF. The CDR3 DNA reads TGTGCCAGCAGTTACTCAGGGACAGGTAGAGCAGATACGCAGTATTTT.

The chain uses TRBV6-4 and TRBJ2-7; TRBD2 aligns across 9 bases. The CDR3 is made up of 18 amino acids. The germline CDR1 and CDR2 sequences are MRHNA and SNTAGT. The junction had 13 bases not matched to a gene; V was cut back by 1 base and J by 3 bases. Written as DNA, the CDR3 is TGTGCCAGCAGTGACTGCGAGAAAGGGGGGACTAGCAACTACGAGCAGTACTTC. Its protein product is CASSDCEKGGTSNYEQYF.